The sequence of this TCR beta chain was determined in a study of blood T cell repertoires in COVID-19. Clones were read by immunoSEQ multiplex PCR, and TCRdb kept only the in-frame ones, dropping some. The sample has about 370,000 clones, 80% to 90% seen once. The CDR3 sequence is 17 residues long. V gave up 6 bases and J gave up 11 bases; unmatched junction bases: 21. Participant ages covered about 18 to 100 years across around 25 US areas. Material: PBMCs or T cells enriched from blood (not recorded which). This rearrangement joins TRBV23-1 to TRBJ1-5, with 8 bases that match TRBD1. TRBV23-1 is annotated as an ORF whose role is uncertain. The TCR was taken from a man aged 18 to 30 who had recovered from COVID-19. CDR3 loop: CASSRVGQVGVKITQHF. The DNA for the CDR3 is TGCGCCAGCAGCCGGGTGGGACAGGTCGGTGTTAAAATCACCCAGCATTTT.